This TCR beta chain was found in a study of regulatory T cells in long-lasting Graves disease. The study, taken as a whole, reports: There was favoring of TRBV28, TRBJ1-2 and TRBJ2-5 in persistent disease.

Documented time point: newly diagnosed GD, antithyroid drugs for less than 3 months. RNA isolated from PBMCs was used to make the TCR library. The V end lost 0 bases, the J end lost 2 bases, and 8 bases lay between the germline ends. The CDR3 extends over 14 amino acids. CDR1 and CDR2 from the germline V gene are SEHNR and FQNEAQ (reference sequence). On this clonotype: Its target is not known.

HTBI primers from iRepertoire and Arm-PCR of CDR3 regions yielded the TCR beta libraries. TCRdb analysed the multiplex PCR reads with MiXCR anew, one entry per CDR3 protein. Among around 460,000 distinct CDR3 sequences listed, 13% to 15% were seen once. The sample was also linked to a second study, of T cells in Graves' hyperthyroidism and ophthalmopathy.

The source is a woman aged 45 to 65 with Graves disease. The chain carries TRBV7-9 and TRBJ2-7, with D possibly being TRBD1 (5 bases). The sample was peripheral blood mononuclear cells (PBMCs), taken at new diagnosis, from a patient treated with antithyroid drugs. The CDR3 is CASSLADSTYEQYF. The CDR3 region has the DNA TGTGCCAGCAGCTTAGCTGACAGCACCTACGAGCAGTACTTC.